The TCR beta chain described here comes from a study of Graves' ophthalmopathy and Graves' hyperthyroidism. J lost 4 bases, V lost 9 bases, and 15 bases had no gene match. Germline CDR1 is MGHDK and CDR2 is SYGVNS. This CDR3 spans 17 amino acids. The PBMCs used were ones drawn from 10 ml of fresh peripheral blood. Researchers took RNA transcripts and amplified TCR beta CDR3 regions from them. RT-PCR was first run with HTBI primers, then multiplex PCR in a second round. TCRdb recomputed calls from the multiplex PCR reads with MiXCR, one row per CDR3 protein. The table has 650,000 to 900,000 distinct CDR3 sequences, around 40% seen once. Study-level findings and limits: Blood also held most thyroid clonotypes expanded above 0.001 frequency.

As to this clonotype: Antigen unknown.

Sequencing was performed on peripheral blood. This receptor was obtained from an adult man with Graves' ophthalmopathy. The chain recombines TRBV25-1 with TRBJ2-2, with 9 positions matching TRBD2. CDR3 DNA: TGTGCCAGTAATAGGGCCTTCGGACTAGCGAGCACCGGGGAGCTGTTTTTT. The encoded protein is CASNRAFGLASTGELFF.